The 18 T cell receptor beta chains below all came from one sample that was sequenced in a study of identical twins. One entry per CDR3 protein results from TCRdb running MiXCR on the 5' RACE reads. The sample yields about 190,000 distinct CDR3 sequences, 15% to 20% seen once. The same specimen was also included in a second study, on T cells expressing NK-cell markers.

Sequenced sample: CD8+ T cells sorted from blood. Receptors were obtained from a woman between 18 and 29 years old in good health.

There are a few counts of this clonotype. The chain links TRBV27 to TRBJ2-2, with D possibly matching TRBD1 (6 bases). The CDR3 covers 15 residues. Germline V lookup: CDR1 MNHEY, CDR2 SMNVEV (reference sequence). Trimming took off 4 bases at V and 4 bases at J, with 13 bases between the two ends. This CDR3 is CASSWGQSGTGELFF. CDR3 coding DNA: TGTGCCAGCAGTTGGGGGCAGTCGGGCACCGGGGAGCTGTTTTTT.

The chain has TRBV6-5 and TRBJ1-1; D call uncertain. V lost 4 bases and J 6 bases, leaving 15 bases between the germline ends. CDR1 and CDR2 (germline): MNHEY, SVGAGI. CDR3 size: 14 residues. CDR3 DNA: TGTGCCAGCAGTTCGAACCGAGGGTTCCCTGAAGCTTTCTTT. Encoded protein: CASSSNRGFPEAFF.

This clonotype was detected ten times or more. The CDR3 region is CASSPTGLAAQKQFF. The CDR3 DNA sequence: TGTGCCAGCAGTCCCACAGGACTAGCGGCCCAGAAGCAGTTCTTC. The V call is TRBV12-3 or TRBV12-4, the J call TRBJ2-1; TRBD2 matches 10 bases. The CDR3 totals 15 residues. Trimming cost V 5 bases and J 11 bases; bases outside gene matches: 12.

The chain joins TRBV20-1 to TRBJ2-7; D uncertain. CDR3 length: 10 amino acids. V lost 6 bases, J lost 6 bases, and 9 bases lay in between. Per the germline V gene, CDR1 is DFQATT and CDR2 is SNEGSKA (reference sequence). In nucleotides, the CDR3 is TGCAGTGCCCCGTCGCCCGAGCAGTACTTC. Amino acid sequence: CSAPSPEQYF.

The chain uses TRBV12-3 or TRBV12-4 and TRBJ2-2; 7 bases fit TRBD1. The CDR3 extends over 15 amino acids. With 6 bases clipped from V and 0 bases from J, the junction kept 4 bases outside the gene matches. The CDR3 sequence: CASRGDSANTGELFF. In nucleotides, the CDR3 is TGTGCCAGCAGGGGGGACAGCGCGAACACCGGGGAGCTGTTTTTT.

There are a few counts of this clonotype. The rearrangement links TRBV4-3 to TRBJ2-7; 8 positions agree with TRBD1. Germline V gives CDR1 LGHNA, CDR2 YSLEER. This CDR3 is 15 amino acids long. V trimming: 0 bases; J trimming: 5 bases; junction bases outside the gene matches: 6. The CDR3 DNA is TGCGCCAGCAGCCAAGATATGGGACAGGACAACGAGCAGTACTTC. Residues: CASSQDMGQDNEQYF.

The chain recombines TRBV7-2 with TRBJ2-1, with 9 bases matching TRBD2. The CDR3 totals 15 residues. Germline V gene lookup returns CDR1 SGHTA and CDR2 FQGNSA. V gave up 1 base and J gave up 6 bases; unmatched junction bases: 4. The CDR3 sequence is CASSLGLAGPNEQFF. The CDR3 DNA sequence: TGTGCCAGCAGCTTAGGGCTAGCGGGGCCCAATGAGCAGTTCTTC.

As for this clonotype: At one boundary the junction diverges from the germline segment, which might be a read error. The chain uses TRBV12-3 or TRBV12-4 and TRBJ2-3; 9 bases line up with TRBD2. The CDR3 loop spans 18 amino acids. The CDR3 protein is CAISLALLAGFGADTQYF. As DNA, the CDR3 is TGTGCCATCAGTTTAGCGCTCCTAGCGGGGTTTGGGGCGGATACGCAGTATTTT.

This clonotype was seen many times. The chain combines TRBV10-2 with TRBJ1-5; tentatively, D is TRBD1 (5 bases). CDR3 length: 13 amino acids. Germline V lookup: CDR1 WSHSY, CDR2 SAAADI. V was shortened by 7 bases and J by 0 bases, with 7 bases between the two germline ends. CDR3 in DNA: TGCGCCAGCAAAGGGGATAGCAATCAGCCCCAGCATTTT. This sequence encodes CASKGDSNQPQHF.

This clonotype was counted between two and nine times. The V and J genes are TRBV14 and TRBJ2-1; D is unresolved. CDR1 is SGHDN and CDR2 is FVKESK in the germline V gene. The CDR3 runs to 15 residues. With 0 bases removed from V and 5 bases from J, the gap between germline ends came to 11 bases. The CDR3 reads CASSQELPPNNEQFF. CDR3 coding DNA: TGTGCCAGCAGCCAAGAGCTCCCGCCTAACAATGAGCAGTTCTTC.

This clonotype was detected a few times. The chain uses TRBV3-1 and TRBJ2-7; unclear D gene. CDR3 size: 15 residues. In germline, CDR1 is LGHDT, CDR2 YNNKEL (reference sequence). Trimming shortened V by 2 bases and J by 7 bases, and 18 bases separated the two germline ends. CDR3 in amino acids: CASSQTPPGLGEQYF. The DNA for the CDR3 is TGTGCCAGCAGCCAAACCCCGCCGGGTCTGGGGGAGCAGTACTTC.

In its sample, this clonotype was seen a few times. This chain connects TRBV7-9 to TRBJ2-7; 9 bases map to TRBD1. The CDR3 length is 14 residues. The V gene end was trimmed by 6 bases and the J gene end by 2 bases; junction bases not matched to a gene: 5. Looked up from germline, CDR1 is SEHNR and CDR2 is FQNEAQ (reference sequence). The CDR3 sequence: CASRAGTGPYEQYF. The CDR3 DNA reads TGTGCCAGCAGGGCCGGGACAGGGCCCTACGAGCAGTACTTC.

V is TRBV12-3 or TRBV12-4 and J is TRBJ2-7; 8 nucleotides agree with TRBD2. Unmatched junction bases numbered 9, after V lost 5 bases and J lost 6 bases. The length of the CDR3 is 14 residues. The CDR3 coding sequence is TGTGCCAGCAGTACGGGGGGGCAGGCAAGCGAGCAGTACTTC. The encoded protein is CASSTGGQASEQYF.

This rearrangement joins TRBV29-1 to TRBJ1-2; TRBD1 is a possible D gene (6 bases). The length of the CDR3 is 15 residues. The V gene lost 7 bases and the J gene lost 2 bases, with 20 bases spanning the gap. The germline gives CDR1 SQVTM, CDR2 ANQGSEA. The CDR3 nucleotides read TGCAGCGCTATGAGAGTGGGGCAGGGGAACTATGGCTACACCTTC. Protein: CSAMRVGQGNYGYTF.

This clonotype was seen at least ten times. The rearrangement links TRBV12-3 or TRBV12-4 to TRBJ2-7; D is unclear. Trimming removed 6 bases at V and 3 bases at J, with 27 bases between. The CDR3 runs 18 residues. The CDR3, as DNA: TGTGCCAGCAGCTCCCAACGAATTGAGGAAGTTCCCTACTACGAGCAGTACTTC. It is translated as CASSSQRIEEVPYYEQYF.

The chain employs TRBV5-1 and TRBJ2-2, with unresolved D. Germline V gene lookup returns CDR1 SGHRS and CDR2 YFSETQ. Trimming removed 3 bases at V and 4 bases at J, with 10 bases between. This CDR3 comprises 14 residues. CDR3 sequence (DNA): TGCGCCAGCAGCTGGGTACAGCTCACCGGGGAGCTGTTTTTT. Translation gives CASSWVQLTGELFF.

In its sample, this clonotype was seen a few times. J is TRBJ2-1 and V is TRBV5-6, with 8 bases matching TRBD2. Germline V gives CDR1 SGHDT, CDR2 YYEEEE. There are 14 residues in the CDR3. With V trimmed by 3 bases and J by 9 bases, 8 bases remained unmatched. CDR3 region: CASSSGLGVREQFF. In DNA, the CDR3 is TGTGCCAGCAGCTCGGGACTAGGAGTGCGTGAGCAGTTCTTC.

This clonotype came up a few times. The genes are TRBV12-3 or TRBV12-4 and TRBJ2-7; D is ambiguous. The CDR3 totals 14 residues. V gave up 3 bases and J gave up 0 bases, with 9 bases separating them. Written as DNA, the CDR3 is TGTGCCAGCAGTTTCGGCGGATACTCCTACGAGCAGTACTTC. Residues: CASSFGGYSYEQYF.